Included here is one T cell receptor beta chain sequence, with context. This clone's antigen is unknown. Per-nucleotide qualities are absent, and no much larger clonotype sits a single base away. CDR1 SGHVS and CDR2 FQNEAQ are derived from the germline V gene. After removal of 5 bases from V and 3 bases from J, the junction retains 7 bases not matched to a gene. From cysteine to phenylalanine, the CDR3 is 14 amino acids long. Left in the record is the CDR3 DNA by itself, 42 bases read in frame from the first base. The immunoSEQ Assay, a bias-controlled multiplex PCR, was used to amplify TCRbeta CDR3 regions from genomic DNA. The original methods were these. Nucleated cell counts per sample were estimated from amplification of reference gene primers within the assay. Sequence reads were collapsed and filtered to measure the absolute abundance of every unique TCRbeta CDR3 rearrangement. For each sample, productive Simpson clonality was calculated as the square root of Simpson's diversity index over productive rearrangements. In its TCRdb copy, this immuneACCESS table keeps in-frame sequences only and misses some clones. Where compared with another copy, unresolved V genes explain less than half of these, and the others have no known cause. V, J and clone size are those of that table, while D and trimming were read from the DNA. The sample profile shows 150,000 or so clones; around 80% of them were found once. The ten largest clones capture 9% to 10% of the sample.

These data belong to a study of blood T cell repertoires in COVID-19 (dated by TCRdb to the early 2020s). In the study overall: Samples covering the acute and convalescent phases of COVID-19 were provided by collaborators in the United States, Italy and Spain. The prospective study material was composed of cDNA or gDNA derived from T cells, B-cell-depleted T cells, or PBMCs. Subjects who had been exposed to COVID-19, were actively infected with it, or had recovered from it provided the deeply sampled blood TCRbeta repertoires that made up the dataset. The repertoires were released in a freely available public database meant as a resource for research on the immune response to SARS-CoV-2. The samples were drawn from the first 160 participants of the ongoing ImmuneRACE study and from over a thousand subjects provided by 6 global collaborators. Sample metadata almost always included a de-identified subject ID, COVID-19 status, age in years and sex. Where available, HLA class I and class II types were obtained from metadata supplied by the sample provider rather than from assay-based typing.

Study-level results and caveats: The quantity of clinical and demographic metadata differed by source and by participant and was supplied without curation.

Each collaborating institution followed its own protocols to collect whole blood in K2EDTA tubes. For TCRbeta analysis, collaborators shipped samples as frozen whole blood, isolated PBMCs, or DNA extracted from either of those sample types. The clonotype originates from a woman in her forties or fifties with acute or convalescent COVID-19. The sequence is built from TRBV7-8 and TRBJ2-7; TRBD1 fits 7 bases in the junction. The sequenced sample was peripheral blood. The sequenced DNA is TGTGCCAGCAGCCTAACCGGGACAGTCTACGAGCAGTACTTC. Its protein reads: CASSLTGTVYEQYF. Beyond the CDR3, the reference TRBV7-8 and TRBJ2-7 genes provide the residues; the full variable domain reads: GAGVSQSPRYKVAKRGQDVALRCDPISGHVSLFWYQQALGQGPEFLTYFQNEAQLDKSGLPSDRFFAERPEGSVSTLKIQRTQQEDSAVYLCASSLTGTVYEQYFGPGTRLTVT.